Sequencing of this TCR beta chain was carried out in a study of T cells in Graves' hyperthyroidism and ophthalmopathy. Study-level findings and limits: Also found in blood were most expanded thyroid clonotypes above 0.001.

V was clipped by 0 bases and J by 4 bases; unmatched bases: 6. The CDR3 length is 16 residues. Germline V gene data show CDR1 as LNHNV and CDR2 as YYDKDF (reference sequence). The CDR3 regions of TCR beta were amplified from RNA transcripts. In the first-round RT-PCR of the TCR CDR3, the HTBI primer set was used. From the multiplex PCR reads, TCRdb called clonotypes with MiXCR, one entry per CDR3 protein. This table has about 550,000 distinct CDR3 sequences, less than 25% appearing once. This clonotype appeared many times. The antigen is not known. The sample was blood. This clonotype originated in a young man with Graves' hyperthyroidism. V usage is TRBV15 and J usage is TRBJ2-5, with 9 bases lining up with TRBD1. CDR3 sequence: CATSRDWADRGETQYF. The CDR3 coding sequence is TGTGCCACCAGCAGAGATTGGGCGGACAGGGGAGAGACCCAGTACTTC.